This T cell receptor beta chain was recovered during a study of CD8+ T cells in alopecia areata. Turning to the study itself: Treated patients were given oral tofacitinib, which was dosed at 5 to 10 mg twice daily. The protocol delivered tofacitinib for 6 to 18 months, then withdrew it for 6 months. Notes on the study in general: The study found TCR sharing across patients less clear than in mice, possibly for HLA reasons. Clonality exceeded that of normal scalp in lesional scalp, most notably in alopecia totalis/universalis.

Comments on this clone: Antigen unknown.

Following extraction, RNA underwent reverse transcription to cDNA, which served as the sequencing template. Generated by immunoSEQ multiplex PCR, the TCRdb table keeps only in-frame clones and is missing some. Counted here are about 15,000 clones, almost 60% occurring once; the ten biggest clones make up about 12%. After removal of 6 bases from V and 2 bases from J, the junction contained 4 bases not matched to a gene. The CDR3 contains 14 residues. Germline CDR1 KGHSH, CDR2 LQKENI. Specimens obtained from alopecia areata patients comprised lesional scalp punch biopsies and peripheral blood. Material: skin. The V and J genes are TRBV18 and TRBJ2-1; 7 bases fit TRBD2. This sequence originates from a human donor with alopecia areata. The CDR3 coding sequence is TGTGCCAGCTCGCATGGGGGGGCCTACAATGAGCAGTTCTTC. This translates into CASSHGGAYNEQFF.